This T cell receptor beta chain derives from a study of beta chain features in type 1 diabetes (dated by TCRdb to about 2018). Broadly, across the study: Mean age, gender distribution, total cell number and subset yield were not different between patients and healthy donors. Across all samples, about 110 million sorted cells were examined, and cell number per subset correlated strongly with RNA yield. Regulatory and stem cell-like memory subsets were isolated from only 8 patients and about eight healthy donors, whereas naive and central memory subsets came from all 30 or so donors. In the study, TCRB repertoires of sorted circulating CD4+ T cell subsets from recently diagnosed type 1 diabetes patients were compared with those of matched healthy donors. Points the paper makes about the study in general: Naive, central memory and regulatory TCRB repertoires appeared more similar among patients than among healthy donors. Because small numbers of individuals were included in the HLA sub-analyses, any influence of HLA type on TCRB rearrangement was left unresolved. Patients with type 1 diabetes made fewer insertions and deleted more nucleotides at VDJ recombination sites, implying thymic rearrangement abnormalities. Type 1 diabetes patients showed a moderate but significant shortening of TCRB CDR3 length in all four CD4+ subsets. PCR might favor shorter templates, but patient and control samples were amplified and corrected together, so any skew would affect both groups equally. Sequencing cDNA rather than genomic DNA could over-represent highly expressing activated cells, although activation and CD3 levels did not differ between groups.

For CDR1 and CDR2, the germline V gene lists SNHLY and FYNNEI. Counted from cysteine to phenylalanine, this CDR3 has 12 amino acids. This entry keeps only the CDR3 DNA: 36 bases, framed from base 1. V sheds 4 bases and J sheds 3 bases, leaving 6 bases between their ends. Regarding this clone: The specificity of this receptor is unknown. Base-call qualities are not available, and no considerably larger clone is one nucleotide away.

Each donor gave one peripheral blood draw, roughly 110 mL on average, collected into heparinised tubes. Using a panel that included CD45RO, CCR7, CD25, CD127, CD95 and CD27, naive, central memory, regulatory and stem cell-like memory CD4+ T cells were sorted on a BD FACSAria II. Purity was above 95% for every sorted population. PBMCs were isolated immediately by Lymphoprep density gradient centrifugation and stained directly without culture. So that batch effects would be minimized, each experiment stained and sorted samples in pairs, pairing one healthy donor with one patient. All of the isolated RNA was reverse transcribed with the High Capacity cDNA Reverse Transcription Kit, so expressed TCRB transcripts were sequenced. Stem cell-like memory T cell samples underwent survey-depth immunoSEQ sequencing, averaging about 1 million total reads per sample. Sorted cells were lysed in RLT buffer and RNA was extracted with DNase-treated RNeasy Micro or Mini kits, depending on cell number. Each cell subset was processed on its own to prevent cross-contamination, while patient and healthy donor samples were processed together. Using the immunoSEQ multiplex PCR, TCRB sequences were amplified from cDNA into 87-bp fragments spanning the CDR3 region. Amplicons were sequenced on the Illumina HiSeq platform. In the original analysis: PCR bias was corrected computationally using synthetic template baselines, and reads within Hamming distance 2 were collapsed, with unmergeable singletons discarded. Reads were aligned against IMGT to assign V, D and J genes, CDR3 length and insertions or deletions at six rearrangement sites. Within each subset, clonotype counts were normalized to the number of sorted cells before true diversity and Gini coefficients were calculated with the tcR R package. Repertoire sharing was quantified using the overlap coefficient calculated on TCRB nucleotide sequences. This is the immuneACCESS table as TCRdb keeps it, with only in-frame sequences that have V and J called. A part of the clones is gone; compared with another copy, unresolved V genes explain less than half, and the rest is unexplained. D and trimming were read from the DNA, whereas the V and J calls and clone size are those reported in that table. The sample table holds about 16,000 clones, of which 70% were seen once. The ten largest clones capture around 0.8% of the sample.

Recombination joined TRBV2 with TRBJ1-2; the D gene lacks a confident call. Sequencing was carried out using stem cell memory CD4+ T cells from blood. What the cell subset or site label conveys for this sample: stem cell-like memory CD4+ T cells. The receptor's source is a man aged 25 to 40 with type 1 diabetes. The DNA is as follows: TGTGCCAGCAGTGCTACAGACTATGGCTACACCTTC. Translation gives CASSATDYGYTF.